One and the same sample provided the 18 T cell receptor beta chains below, sequenced in a study of T cell changes during pregnancy in multiple sclerosis (dated by TCRdb to about 2019). Library construction relied on the immunoSEQ multiplex PCR assay. TCRdb stores this immuneACCESS table with in-frame sequences only. Part of the clones is absent; in the studies checked, under half of the shortfall reflects unresolved V genes, and no reason is known for the rest. Present in this sample are around 80,000 clones, 92% of which were seen just once. The ten largest clones take up less than 3% of the sample. The material was peripheral blood, obtained before pregnancy. These receptors were obtained from a female donor with multiple sclerosis, enrolled in a pregnancy study.

The CDR3 DNA is TGCGCCAGCAGCCAAGATTGGGGGCTCGAGCAGTACTTC. Translating it yields CASSQDWGLEQYF. The V and J genes are TRBV4-3 and TRBJ2-7; TRBD1 might be the D (6 bases). The CDR3 consists of 13 residues. CDR1 and CDR2 (germline): LGHNA, YSLEER. Trimming cost V 0 bases and J 6 bases, with 9 bases left between them.

V usage is TRBV6-6 and J usage is TRBJ2-1; D may be TRBD2 (5 bases). CDR1 is MNHNY, CDR2 SVGAGI, per germline (reference sequence). The CDR3 loop spans 14 amino acids. V was shortened by 1 base and J by 4 bases, with 8 bases between the two germline ends. The CDR3 DNA reads as TGTGCCAGCAGTTACTACACGGGGTACAATGAGCAGTTCTTC. Translation gives CASSYYTGYNEQFF.

This chain connects TRBV5-1 to TRBJ2-3; possible D gene TRBD2, 5 bases. In germline, CDR1 is SGHRS, CDR2 YFSETQ. Deletions cut 2 bases from V and 3 bases from J, with 13 bases between. The CDR3 has 15 residues. CDR3 nucleotides: TGCGCCAGCAGCTTAGCCGGACTTGAGACAGATACGCAGTATTTT. Its translation: CASSLAGLETDTQYF.

This clone was counted between two and nine times. The chain employs TRBV28 and TRBJ2-4, with D possibly TRBD2 on 5 matching bases. Germline values: CDR1 MDHEN, CDR2 SYDVKM. The V end lost 3 bases, the J end lost 8 bases, and 14 bases lay between the germline ends. CDR3 length: 14 amino acids. CDR3 sequence: CASSLGLGGYIQYF. CDR3 bases: TGTGCCAGCAGTTTGGGGTTAGGCGGGTACATTCAGTACTTC.

The rearrangement links TRBV6-4 to TRBJ2-3, with D possibly being TRBD2 (5 bases). Trimming pared 6 bases from V and 0 bases from J, leaving 7 bases between. Per the germline V gene, CDR1 is MRHNA and CDR2 is SNTAGT. CDR3 length: 13 amino acids. The CDR3 loop is CASRGGSTDTQYF. The CDR3 DNA follows: TGTGCCAGCAGGGGCGGGAGCACAGATACGCAGTATTTT.

The chain carries TRBV30 and TRBJ2-3, with no clear D. Germline lookup yields CDR1 GTSNPN and CDR2 SVGIG (reference sequence). CDR3 length: 14 residues. V was cut by 2 bases and J by 3 bases, with 12 bases left in between. As DNA, the CDR3 is TGTGCCTGGAGTCCCGGTCCCAAAACAGATACGCAGTATTTT. This gives the protein CAWSPGPKTDTQYF.

This rearrangement joins TRBV11-2 to TRBJ1-4; 7 bases match TRBD1. Unmatched junction bases numbered 12, after V lost 5 bases and J lost 6 bases. CDR3 size: 16 residues. Germline values: CDR1 SGHAT, CDR2 FQNNGV. The CDR3 DNA reads TGTGCCAGCAGCCCTGAGTGGGACAGTCAACATGAAAAACTGTTTTTT. It encodes CASSPEWDSQHEKLFF.

The chain links TRBV28 to TRBJ2-1; possibly TRBD2 for D (6 bases). Germline V gene sequence: CDR1 MDHEN, CDR2 SYDVKM. The CDR3 sequence is 14 residues long. The V end lost 7 bases, the J end lost 4 bases, and 14 bases lay between the germline ends. CDR3 bases: TGTGCCAGCACCCTCGGGAGTGGGTACAATGAGCAGTTCTTC. This encodes CASTLGSGYNEQFF.

This chain connects TRBV6-6 to TRBJ2-7, with no clear D. CDR3 size: 14 residues. Trimming stripped 4 bases from V and 3 bases from J, with 13 bases between. In germline, CDR1 is MNHNY, CDR2 SVGAGI (reference sequence). The CDR3 coding sequence is TGTGCCAGCAGTTCCCCTCCGATTAGCTACGAGCAGTACTTC. Amino acids: CASSSPPISYEQYF.

The rearrangement links TRBV7-8 to TRBJ2-7; a possible D gene is TRBD2 (5 bases). CDR3 size: 13 residues. Germline V gene sequence: CDR1 SGHVS, CDR2 FQNEAQ. The V end lost 5 bases, the J end lost 3 bases, and 11 bases lay between the germline ends. The CDR3 spells CASSRTRNYEQYF. The CDR3 DNA reads TGTGCCAGCAGCCGTACTAGAAACTACGAGCAGTACTTC. Full variable domain (outside the CDR3, taken from reference TRBV7-8 and TRBJ2-7): GAGVSQSPRYKVAKRGQDVALRCDPISGHVSLFWYQQALGQGPEFLTYFQNEAQLDKSGLPSDRFFAERPEGSVSTLKIQRTQQEDSAVYLCASSRTRNYEQYFGPGTRLTVT.

CDR3 protein: CASSIGQGAAEAFF. Here the CDR3 DNA reads TGTGCCAGTAGTATAGGACAGGGGGCCGCTGAAGCTTTCTTT. V is TRBV19 and J is TRBJ1-1, with 10 bases lining up with TRBD1. Trimming removed 1 base from V and 6 bases from J; junction bases left unmatched: 2. Germline CDR1 LNHDA, CDR2 SQIVND (reference sequence). The CDR3 covers 14 residues.

The chain employs TRBV6-6 and TRBJ2-7; 7 bases agree with TRBD1. Germline V CDR1 and CDR2: MNHNY, SVGAGI (reference sequence). The CDR3 has 13 amino acids. J was trimmed by 6 bases and V by 4 bases; bases with no gene match: 6. The CDR3 bases are TGTGCCAGCAGTTCTATAGGGGGCCGCGAGCAGTACTTC. It yields the protein CASSSIGGREQYF.

V is TRBV9 and J is TRBJ2-1; unclear D gene. V lost 0 bases and J 6 bases, leaving 13 bases between the germline ends. The CDR3 runs 15 residues. Per the germline V gene, CDR1 is SGDLS and CDR2 is YYNGEE. CDR3 amino acids: CASSVASSGVNEQFF. The CDR3 coding sequence is TGTGCCAGCAGCGTAGCTTCAAGTGGAGTCAATGAGCAGTTCTTC.

The CDR3 DNA follows: TGTGCCAGCAGCCAGGAGCTATGGACTAGCGGGCCATACAATGAGCAGTTCTTC. It specifies CASSQELWTSGPYNEQFF. This chain links TRBV14 with TRBJ2-1, with 11 bases lining up with TRBD2. CDR1 is SGHDN and CDR2 is FVKESK in the germline V gene. The CDR3 loop spans 18 amino acids. V lost 3 bases to trimming and J lost 4 bases; unmatched junction nucleotides: 11.

The gene calls are TRBV5-6 and TRBJ2-1; 13 bases map to TRBD2. The trim removed 3 bases at V and 0 bases at J, leaving 0 bases unmatched. The CDR3 totals 16 residues. Germline V gives CDR1 SGHDT, CDR2 YYEEEE. The CDR3 DNA is TGTGCCAGCAGCTGGACTAGCGGGAGCTCCTACAATGAGCAGTTCTTC. Translating it yields CASSWTSGSSYNEQFF.

The V gene is TRBV7-6, the J gene TRBJ2-1; 8 bases are a match to TRBD2. J gave up 3 bases and V 5 bases, and 9 bases lay outside the gene matches. CDR3 length: 16 amino acids. Germline V gene sequence: CDR1 SGHVS, CDR2 FNYEAQ. CDR3 DNA sequence: TGTGCCAGCAGCCCCCCAGTAGCGGGAATCTACAATGAGCAGTTCTTC. Translation gives CASSPPVAGIYNEQFF.

The gene calls are TRBV6-1 and TRBJ2-5, with TRBD2 as a possible D gene (6 bases). Per germline, CDR1 MNHNS and CDR2 SASEGT. The CDR3 length is 14 residues. V gave up 5 bases and J gave up 1 base, with 11 bases separating them. In DNA, the CDR3 is TGTGCCAGCAGTCGACGGGACTTCCAAGAGACCCAGTACTTC. It codes for CASSRRDFQETQYF.

V is TRBV7-9 and J is TRBJ2-7, with D uncertain. V was pared by 4 bases and J by 2 bases, with 6 bases between. CDR3 length equals 12 residues. The germline gives CDR1 SEHNR, CDR2 FQNEAQ (reference sequence). The CDR3 DNA follows: TGTGCCAGCAGCTCTACGGCCTACGAGCAGTACTTC. Its protein is CASSSTAYEQYF.